This TCR beta chain was identified in a study of early T cells in non-severe SARS-CoV-2 infection. Across the study: The chains were unpaired, and the sequenced material was bulk RNA from unsorted whole blood.

The CDR3 spans 15 residues. Unmatched junction bases numbered 4, after V lost 5 bases and J lost 1 base. Germline CDR1 and CDR2: ENHRY and SYGVKD. Study-wide findings and caveats: VDJdb-based annotation leaned toward anti-spike CD8 responses and missed private and CD4 specificities.

This clonotype was detected ten times or more. Its specificity is unknown. Individual cDNA molecules were tagged with unique molecular identifiers, the study reported. MiXCR, applied by TCRdb to the 5' RACE reads, yields one record per CDR3 protein. Of approximately 30,000 distinct CDR3 sequences detected, under 7.5% appear once; the ten largest clones hold around 2.5%. Input material: whole blood. The genes are TRBV10-3 and TRBJ2-2; 7 positions agree with TRBD2. The sequence came from an adult who was a healthcare worker with PCR-confirmed SARS-CoV-2 infection or an uninfected control (not recorded which). The chain's CDR3 is CAISSSGGNTGELFF. CDR3 DNA: TGTGCCATCAGTTCTAGCGGAGGGAACACCGGGGAGCTGTTTTTT.